These T cell receptor beta chains were read from a single sample in a study of blood T cell repertoires in COVID-19. This table comes from immunoSEQ multiplex PCR, and its TCRdb copy is limited to in-frame clones, with some not included. The sample lists around 24,000 clones, roughly 80% occurring once. The specimen sequenced was peripheral blood. The receptors were gathered from a woman older than 75 with acute or convalescent COVID-19. The CDR3 runs from the conserved cysteine through the conserved F or W. D genes are given only for firm matches. Clone size appears in some rows only: once, few, many, or a class for an expanded clone.

v_gene	abundance	j_gene	d_gene	CDR3aa	CDR3nt
TRBV2	NA	TRBJ1-1	NA	CASSRDPRTEAFF	TGTGCCAGCAGCCGGGATCCCCGGACTGAAGCTTTCTTT
TRBV11-3	NA	TRBJ1-2	NA	CASSSPRVGAAGYTF	TGTGCCAGCAGCTCCCCAAGGGTGGGGGCGGCTGGCTACACCTTC
TRBV9	NA	TRBJ1-5	NA	CASSEYDGALQPQHF	TGTGCCAGCAGCGAGTACGACGGAGCCCTCCAGCCCCAGCATTTT
TRBV18	NA	TRBJ1-2	TRBD1	CASSPWTGEDGYTF	TGTGCCAGCTCACCCTGGACAGGGGAAGATGGCTACACCTTC
TRBV28	NA	TRBJ1-5	TRBD1	CASRGTGVNQPQHF	TGTGCCAGCAGGGGGACAGGGGTTAATCAGCCCCAGCATTTT
TRBV7-3	NA	TRBJ2-1	NA	CASSSRRGNEQFF	TGTGCCAGCAGCTCACGTCGAGGGAATGAGCAGTTCTTC
TRBV30	once	TRBJ2-2	TRBD2	CAWTHRTSGNTGELFF	TGTGCCTGGACCCACCGGACTAGCGGTAACACCGGGGAGCTGTTTTTT
TRBV9	NA	TRBJ1-3	NA	CASSVGVVGNTIYF	TGTGCCAGCAGCGTAGGTGTAGTGGGAAACACCATATATTTT
TRBV11-2	NA	TRBJ2-2	NA	CASSLDSGLNTGELFF	TGTGCCAGCAGCTTAGATTCAGGACTGAACACCGGGGAGCTGTTTTTT
TRBV5-5	NA	TRBJ1-4	NA	CASSLTTTRKNEKLFF	TGTGCCAGCAGCTTGACCACGACACGAAAGAATGAAAAACTGTTTTTT
TRBV7-9	few	TRBJ2-5	NA	CASSFPAEIETQYF	TGTGCCAGCAGCTTCCCGGCGGAGATTGAGACCCAGTACTTC
TRBV3-1/TRBV3-2	NA	TRBJ1-2	NA	CASSKPDRNYGYTF	TGTGCCAGCAGCAAACCAGACAGAAACTATGGCTACACCTTC
TRBV7-2	NA	TRBJ2-1	TRBD2	CASSLVQAGEVEQFF	TGTGCCAGCAGCTTAGTGCAAGCGGGAGAGGTTGAGCAGTTCTTC
TRBV24-1	NA	TRBJ2-1	TRBD1	CATSDGQGVERSYNEQFF	TGTGCCACCAGTGACGGACAGGGGGTGGAGCGCTCCTACAATGAGCAGTTCTTC
TRBV24-1	NA	TRBJ2-3	NA	CATSHPGSTDTQYF	TGTGCCACCAGTCACCCAGGGAGCACAGATACGCAGTATTTT
TRBV7-9	NA	TRBJ2-3	TRBD2	CASSSGEGLGTDTQYF	TGTGCCAGCAGCTCCGGGGAGGGACTAGGCACAGATACGCAGTATTTT
TRBV2	NA	TRBJ2-7	NA	CASSVEGKGYEQYF	TGTGCCAGCAGTGTCGAGGGTAAAGGCTACGAGCAGTACTTC
TRBV9	NA	TRBJ1-6	NA	CASSQNNSPLHF	TGTGCCAGCAGTCAAAATAATTCACCCCTCCACTTT
TRBV5-1	NA	TRBJ1-6	TRBD1	CASSPVRGTGEGYNSPLHF	TGCGCCAGCAGCCCGGTACGGGGGACAGGGGAAGGCTATAATTCACCCCTCCACTTT
TRBV6-5	NA	TRBJ2-5	NA	CASSFQYQETQYF	TGTGCCAGCAGTTTCCAATACCAAGAGACCCAGTACTTC
TRBV10-3	NA	TRBJ1-2	NA	CATATANYGYTF	TGTGCCACCGCAACAGCTAACTATGGCTACACCTTC
TRBV5-1	few	TRBJ2-5	TRBD2	CASSAGGPGTRYF	TGCGCCAGCAGCGCCGGGGGTCCCGGGACTAGGTACTTC
TRBV5-4	NA	TRBJ1-1	TRBD1	CASSSRQGRVGAEAFF	TGTGCCAGCAGCTCTAGACAGGGTCGGGTTGGAGCTGAAGCTTTCTTT
TRBV19	NA	TRBJ2-3	NA	CASSIANTDTQYF	TGTGCCAGTAGTATAGCTAACACAGATACGCAGTATTTT
TRBV28	NA	TRBJ1-2	NA	CASSLRGSSGYTF	TGTGCCAGCAGTTTAAGGGGGTCAAGTGGCTACACCTTC
TRBV19	NA	TRBJ1-5	NA	CASNDRSSNQPQHF	TGTGCCAGTAACGACAGAAGCAGCAATCAGCCCCAGCATTTT
TRBV11-3	NA	TRBJ2-7	NA	CASSANYEQYF	TGTGCCAGCAGCGCTAACTACGAGCAGTACTTC
TRBV6-2/TRBV6-3	NA	TRBJ2-7	TRBD1	CASSYLDRPPYEQYF	TGTGCCAGCAGTTACTTGGACAGGCCCCCCTACGAGCAGTACTTC
TRBV7-2	NA	TRBJ1-4	TRBD1	CASSSRQGVEEKLFF	TGTGCCAGCAGCTCACGACAGGGGGTGGAGGAAAAACTGTTTTTT
TRBV29-1	NA	TRBJ1-1	NA	CSVRPGTEAFF	TGCAGCGTAAGACCGGGCACTGAAGCTTTCTTT
TRBV19	NA	TRBJ1-5	TRBD1	CASSIVGTGGNQPQHF	TGTGCCAGTAGTATAGTAGGGACAGGGGGCAATCAGCCCCAGCATTTT
TRBV15	few	TRBJ1-2	NA	CATSPTGGNGYTF	TGTGCCACCAGCCCGACGGGGGGGAACGGCTACACCTTC
TRBV5-5	NA	TRBJ1-1	NA	CASSLSEGGVNTEAFF	TGTGCCAGCAGCCTCTCTGAAGGGGGAGTGAACACTGAAGCTTTCTTT
TRBV19	NA	TRBJ2-4	TRBD1	CASTLDRGNIQYF	TGTGCCAGTACCCTCGACAGGGGAAACATTCAGTACTTC
TRBV6-2/TRBV6-3	NA	TRBJ2-2	TRBD1	CASSPQGADTGELFF	TGTGCCAGCAGTCCCCAGGGGGCGGACACCGGGGAGCTGTTTTTT
TRBV5-4	few	TRBJ1-1	NA	CASSLVGGSEAFF	TGTGCCAGCAGCTTGGTAGGAGGGTCTGAAGCTTTCTTT
TRBV14	NA	TRBJ2-2	NA	CASSTGLFTGELFF	TGTGCCAGCAGCACCGGACTATTCACCGGGGAGCTGTTTTTT
TRBV19	NA	TRBJ1-1	NA	CASSEEGAFSEAFF	TGTGCCAGTAGTGAGGAAGGGGCCTTCTCTGAAGCTTTCTTT
TRBV24-1	NA	TRBJ2-3	TRBD2	CATSDPRGTSGLTDTQYF	TGTGCCACCAGTGATCCGAGAGGGACTAGCGGTCTCACAGATACGCAGTATTTT
TRBV12-3/TRBV12-4	NA	TRBJ2-7	NA	CASSSRGKQYF	TGTGCCAGCAGTTCCCGGGGGAAGCAGTACTTC
TRBV11-1	few	TRBJ1-4	NA	CASSLGHGDYEKLFF	TGTGCCAGCAGCTTAGGGCACGGCGACTATGAAAAACTGTTTTTT
TRBV30	once	TRBJ2-3	NA	CAWSEPGSTDTQYF	TGTGCCTGGAGCGAGCCGGGGTCCACAGATACGCAGTATTTT
TRBV2	NA	TRBJ1-4	TRBD1	CASGGQPNNEKLFF	TGTGCCAGCGGGGGACAGCCTAATAATGAAAAACTGTTTTTT
TRBV19	few	TRBJ1-5	NA	CASKGGNSNQPQHF	TGTGCCAGTAAAGGAGGAAATAGCAATCAGCCCCAGCATTTT
TRBV10-3	NA	TRBJ1-3	NA	CAIRQGLGSGNTIYF	TGTGCCATCAGGCAGGGGTTGGGGAGTGGAAACACCATATATTTT
TRBV2	once	TRBJ1-6	NA	CASSEAVGPDPLWNSPLHF	TGTGCCAGCAGTGAAGCGGTGGGGCCCGATCCGCTTTGGAATTCACCCCTCCACTTT
TRBV18	once	TRBJ2-7	NA	CASSPTARGYHEQYF	TGTGCCAGCTCACCGACCGCCAGGGGTTACCACGAGCAGTACTTC
TRBV9	NA	TRBJ2-1	TRBD2	CASSVALADYNEQFF	TGTGCCAGCAGCGTAGCCCTAGCGGACTACAATGAGCAGTTCTTC
TRBV11-3	NA	TRBJ1-3	NA	CASSLGGQNSGNTIYF	TGTGCCAGCAGCTTAGGGGGGCAGAACTCTGGAAACACCATATATTTT
TRBV7-2	few	TRBJ1-3	TRBD1	CASSLARTGSGNTIYF	TGTGCCAGCAGCCTAGCCCGGACAGGCTCTGGAAACACCATATATTTT
TRBV5-1	NA	TRBJ1-2	NA	CASSLSVGRGGGYTF	TGCGCCAGCAGCTTGTCAGTTGGACGCGGGGGAGGCTACACCTTC
TRBV3-1/TRBV3-2	few	TRBJ1-1	NA	CASSQDPFDRRRINTEAFF	TGTGCCAGCAGCCAAGATCCCTTCGACAGGCGTCGGATAAACACTGAAGCTTTCTTT
TRBV7-2	NA	TRBJ1-5	TRBD1	CASARDRDNQPQHF	TGTGCCAGCGCCCGGGACAGGGATAATCAGCCCCAGCATTTT